This T cell receptor (beta chain) was sequenced during a study of control samples from healthy donors and cancer patients (dated by TCRdb to the early 2020s). Receptor amplification or capture employed the immunoSEQ multiplex PCR assay. What TCRdb holds here is the immuneACCESS table cut down to in-frame rearrangements. Part of the clones is not present; checked against another copy, under half of the missing clones reflect an unresolved V gene, and the others are unexplained. Counted in this sample were around 250,000 clones; roughly 87% of them appeared once. Less than 15% of the sample lies in the top ten. To note about this clone: No cognate antigen has been identified for it. Within one base of it there is no much larger clone, and no base qualities were kept.

The CDR3 contains 17 residues, cysteine and phenylalanine counted. Just the 51-base CDR3 DNA is kept, in frame starting at base 1. CDR1 is given as LGHNA and CDR2 as YNFKEQ, both from the germline V gene. V and J are trimmed by 0 bases and 4 bases, and the gene matches miss 6 bases of the junction. Sequencing was done on a sample of PBMCs. The sequence was obtained from a woman aged 60-75 years with lung cancer. The rearrangement combines TRBV4-2 with TRBJ2-6; 7 bases in the junction line up with TRBD2. The CDR3 region: CASSQEGEGSGANVLTF. In nucleotide form, the sequence is TGTGCCAGCAGCCAAGAGGGGGAGGGGTCCGGGGCCAACGTCCTGACTTTC.